The subject of this entry is one T cell receptor (beta chain). The antigen remains unidentified. This sample was included in a study of T cell responses to AZD1222 COVID-19 vaccine. Overall study findings and caveats: Donors were mostly white British, more females; clonal diversity possibly underestimated.

CDR3 length equals 13 residues. Germline values: CDR1 SGHRS, CDR2 YFSETQ. The ends were cut back, 0 bases at V and 8 bases at J, with 11 bases in the middle. Profiling relied on immunoSEQ multiplex PCR, and the TCRdb table lists in-frame clones only, not all of them. Among some 97,000 clones, over 75% were seen once, and the ten largest hold 4% to 5%. This rearrangement joins TRBV5-1 to TRBJ1-1; D uncertain. This TCR came from an adult in good health. The material sequenced was peripheral blood, taken on day 0 of MenACWY control vaccination. The CDR3 sequence is CASSLDTNGEAFF. CDR3 in DNA: TGCGCCAGCAGCTTGGATACCAATGGGGAAGCTTTCTTT.